This TCR beta chain was identified during a study of T cells in Graves' hyperthyroidism and ophthalmopathy. Study details: Peripheral blood was secured at the point of initial diagnosis, before any treatment. Study-level points and caveats: Separation of ophthalmopathy from stable hyperthyroidism was achieved by a 13 V-J model. Most thyroid clonotypes that were expanded above 0.001 also turned up in blood.

The CDR3 extends over 14 amino acids. V was clipped by 5 bases and J by 4 bases; unmatched bases: 10. Germline CDR1 DFQATT, CDR2 SNEGSKA (reference sequence). The CDR3 regions of TCR beta were amplified from RNA transcripts. Carried out on the TCR CDR3, a first-round RT-PCR used the HTBI primer set. TCRdb analysed the multiplex PCR reads with MiXCR anew, one entry per CDR3 protein. Among 450,000 to 500,000 distinct CDR3 sequences listed, about 22% were seen once. To note about this clonotype: Antigen specificity is unknown.

PBMCs were obtained from about 10 ml fresh peripheral blood. Sequenced input: blood. This receptor was obtained from a woman between 65 and 79 years old with Graves' ophthalmopathy. The chain has TRBV20-1 and TRBJ2-7; 8 positions agree with TRBD2. In DNA, the CDR3 is TGCAGTGCTCCCTTCCGGGGGGGGAGGTACGAGCAGTACTTC. Residues: CSAPFRGGRYEQYF.